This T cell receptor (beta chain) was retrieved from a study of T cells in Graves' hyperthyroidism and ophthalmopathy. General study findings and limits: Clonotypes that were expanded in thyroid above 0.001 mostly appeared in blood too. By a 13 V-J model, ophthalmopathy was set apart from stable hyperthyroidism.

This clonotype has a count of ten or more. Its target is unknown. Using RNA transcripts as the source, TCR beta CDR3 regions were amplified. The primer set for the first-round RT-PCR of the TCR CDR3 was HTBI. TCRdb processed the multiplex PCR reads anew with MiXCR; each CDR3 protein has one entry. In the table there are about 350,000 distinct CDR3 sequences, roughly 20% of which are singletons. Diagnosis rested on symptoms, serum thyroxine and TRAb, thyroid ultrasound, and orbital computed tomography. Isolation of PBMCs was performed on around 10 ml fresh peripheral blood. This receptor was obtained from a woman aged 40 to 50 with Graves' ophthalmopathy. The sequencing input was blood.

The CDR3, as DNA: TGTGCCAGCAATCAAGGACTAGCGGAGAACAATGAGCAGTTCTTC. Residues: CASNQGLAENNEQFF. This chain connects TRBV25-1 to TRBJ2-1; 10 positions match TRBD2. The V and J ends lost 7 bases and 5 bases, in that order; junction bases with no gene match: 8. This CDR3 comprises 15 residues. The germline V gene encodes CDR1 MGHDK and CDR2 SYGVNS.